This T cell receptor beta chain emerged from a study of T cell responses to AZD1222 COVID-19 vaccine. The protocol was immunoSEQ multiplex PCR, while the TCRdb copy is restricted to in-frame clones and leaves out a portion. The data show around 110,000 clones, around 91% seen once. The ends were cut back, 4 bases at V and 6 bases at J, with 12 bases in the middle. This CDR3 spans 13 amino acids. The germline CDR1 and CDR2 sequences are SGHNT and YENEEA. This chain uses TRBV11-3 with TRBJ1-2; a possible D gene is TRBD1 (5 bases). The TCR originated in an adult in good health. Sequences were derived from peripheral blood, sampled on day 0 of AZD1222 vaccination. The CDR3 sequence is CASSSLGTDGYTF. Here the CDR3 DNA reads TGTGCCAGCAGCTCCCTTGGGACCGATGGCTACACCTTC.